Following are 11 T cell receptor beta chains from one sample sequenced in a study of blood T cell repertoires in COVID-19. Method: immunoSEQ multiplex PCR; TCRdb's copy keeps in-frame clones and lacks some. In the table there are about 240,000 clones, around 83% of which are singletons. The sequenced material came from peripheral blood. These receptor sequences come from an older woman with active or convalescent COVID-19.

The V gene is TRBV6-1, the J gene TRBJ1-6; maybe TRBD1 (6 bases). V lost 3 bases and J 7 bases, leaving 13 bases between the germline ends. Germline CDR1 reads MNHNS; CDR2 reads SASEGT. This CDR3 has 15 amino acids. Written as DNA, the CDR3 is TGTGCCAGCAGTGACCGTAGGGGGGGCAATTCACCCCTCCACTTT. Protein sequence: CASSDRRGGNSPLHF.

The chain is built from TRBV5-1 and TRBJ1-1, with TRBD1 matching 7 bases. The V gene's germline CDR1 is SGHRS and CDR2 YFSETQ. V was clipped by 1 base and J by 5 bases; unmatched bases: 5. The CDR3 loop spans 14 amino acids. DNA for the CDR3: TGCGCCAGCAGCTTGACAGGGGAGACTACTGAAGCTTTCTTT. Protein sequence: CASSLTGETTEAFF.

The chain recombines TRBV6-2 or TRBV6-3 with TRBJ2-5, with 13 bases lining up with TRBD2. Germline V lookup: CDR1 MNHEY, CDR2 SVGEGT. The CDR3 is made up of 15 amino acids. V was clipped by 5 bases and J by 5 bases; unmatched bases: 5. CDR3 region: CASSRTSGGAETQYF. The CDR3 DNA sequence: TGTGCCAGCAGTCGTACTAGCGGGGGGGCGGAGACCCAGTACTTC.

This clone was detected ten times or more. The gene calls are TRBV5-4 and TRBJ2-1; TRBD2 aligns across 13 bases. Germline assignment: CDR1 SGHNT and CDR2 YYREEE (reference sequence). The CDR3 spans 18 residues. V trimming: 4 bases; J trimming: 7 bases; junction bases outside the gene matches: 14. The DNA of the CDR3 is TGTGCCAGCAGCACAGGACTAGCGGGGGAGGCTGGTGGGAATGAGCAGTTCTTC. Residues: CASSTGLAGEAGGNEQFF.

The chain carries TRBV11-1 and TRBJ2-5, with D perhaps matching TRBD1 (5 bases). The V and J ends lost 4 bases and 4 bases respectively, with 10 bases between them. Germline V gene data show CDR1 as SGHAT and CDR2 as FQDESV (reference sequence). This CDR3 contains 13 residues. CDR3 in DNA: TGTGCCAGCAGCTCTCAGGGCAGAGAGACCCAGTACTTC. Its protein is CASSSQGRETQYF.

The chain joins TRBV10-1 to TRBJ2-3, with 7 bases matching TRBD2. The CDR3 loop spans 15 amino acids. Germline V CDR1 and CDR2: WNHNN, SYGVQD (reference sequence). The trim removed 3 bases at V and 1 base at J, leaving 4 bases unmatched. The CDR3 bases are TGCGCCAGCAGTGACCCGGCGGGGGGCACAGATACGCAGTATTTT. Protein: CASSDPAGGTDTQYF.

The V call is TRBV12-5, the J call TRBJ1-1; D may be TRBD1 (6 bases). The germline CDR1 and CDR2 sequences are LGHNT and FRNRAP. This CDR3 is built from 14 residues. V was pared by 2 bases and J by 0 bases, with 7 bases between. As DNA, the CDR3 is TGTGCTAGTGGTTTGACAGGGATGAACACTGAAGCTTTCTTT. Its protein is CASGLTGMNTEAFF.

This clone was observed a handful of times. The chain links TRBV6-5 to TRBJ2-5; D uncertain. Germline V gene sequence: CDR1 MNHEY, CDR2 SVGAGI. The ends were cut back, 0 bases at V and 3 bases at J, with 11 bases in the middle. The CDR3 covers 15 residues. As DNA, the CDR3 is TGTGCCAGCAGTTACTCGATTACGCCTAAAGAGACCCAGTACTTC. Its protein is CASSYSITPKETQYF.

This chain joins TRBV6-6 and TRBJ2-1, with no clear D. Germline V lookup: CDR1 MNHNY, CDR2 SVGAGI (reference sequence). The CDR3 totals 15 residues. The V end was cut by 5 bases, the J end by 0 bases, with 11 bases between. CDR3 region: CASSPHAASYNEQFF. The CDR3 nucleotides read TGTGCCAGCAGTCCCCATGCGGCCTCCTACAATGAGCAGTTCTTC.

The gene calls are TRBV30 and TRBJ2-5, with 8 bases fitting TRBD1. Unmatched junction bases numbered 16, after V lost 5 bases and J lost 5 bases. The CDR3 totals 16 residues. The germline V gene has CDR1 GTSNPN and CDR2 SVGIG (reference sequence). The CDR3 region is CAWDVGQGLVRETQYF. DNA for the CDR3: TGTGCCTGGGACGTCGGACAGGGTCTTGTGCGGGAGACCCAGTACTTC.

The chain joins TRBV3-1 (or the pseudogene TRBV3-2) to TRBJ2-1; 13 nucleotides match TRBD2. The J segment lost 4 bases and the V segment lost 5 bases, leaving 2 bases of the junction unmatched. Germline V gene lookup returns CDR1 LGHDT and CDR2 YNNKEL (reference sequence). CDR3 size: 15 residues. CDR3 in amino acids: CASSWGLAGYNEQFF. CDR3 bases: TGTGCCAGCAGCTGGGGACTAGCGGGGTACAATGAGCAGTTCTTC.